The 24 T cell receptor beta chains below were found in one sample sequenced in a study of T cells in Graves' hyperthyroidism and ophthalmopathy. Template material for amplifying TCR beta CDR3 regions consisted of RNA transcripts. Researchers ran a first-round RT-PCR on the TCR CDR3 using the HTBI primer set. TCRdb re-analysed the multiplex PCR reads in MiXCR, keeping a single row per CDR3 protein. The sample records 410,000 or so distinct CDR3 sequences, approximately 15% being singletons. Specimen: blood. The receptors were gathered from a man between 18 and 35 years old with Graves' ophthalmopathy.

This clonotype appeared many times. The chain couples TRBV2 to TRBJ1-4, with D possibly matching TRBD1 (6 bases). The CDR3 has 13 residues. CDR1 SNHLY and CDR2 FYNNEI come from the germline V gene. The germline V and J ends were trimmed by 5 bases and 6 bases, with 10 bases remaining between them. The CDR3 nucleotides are TGTGCCAGCAGTCAGGACAGTTATGAAAAACTGTTTTTT. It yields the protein CASSQDSYEKLFF.

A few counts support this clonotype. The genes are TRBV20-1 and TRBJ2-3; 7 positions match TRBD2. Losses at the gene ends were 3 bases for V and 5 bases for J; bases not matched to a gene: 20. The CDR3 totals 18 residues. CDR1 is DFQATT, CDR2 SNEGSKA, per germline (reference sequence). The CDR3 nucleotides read TGCAGTGCTAGTCCCCAACCAGGACGGCGGGAGATCATAGATACGCAGTATTTT. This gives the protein CSASPQPGRREIIDTQYF.

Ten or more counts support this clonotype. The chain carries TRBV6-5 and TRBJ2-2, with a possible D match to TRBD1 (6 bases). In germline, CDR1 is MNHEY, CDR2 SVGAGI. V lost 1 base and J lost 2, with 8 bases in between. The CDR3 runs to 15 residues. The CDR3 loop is CASSYLQGNTGELFF. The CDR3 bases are TGTGCCAGCAGTTACTTACAGGGTAACACCGGGGAGCTGTTTTTT.

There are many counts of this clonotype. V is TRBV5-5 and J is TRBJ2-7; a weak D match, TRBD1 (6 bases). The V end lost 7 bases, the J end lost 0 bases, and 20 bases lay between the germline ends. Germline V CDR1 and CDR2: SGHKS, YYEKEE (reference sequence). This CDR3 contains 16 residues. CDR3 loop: CASFGTPSTSSYEQYF. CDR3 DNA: TGTGCCAGCTTTGGGACACCATCTACGAGCTCCTACGAGCAGTACTTC.

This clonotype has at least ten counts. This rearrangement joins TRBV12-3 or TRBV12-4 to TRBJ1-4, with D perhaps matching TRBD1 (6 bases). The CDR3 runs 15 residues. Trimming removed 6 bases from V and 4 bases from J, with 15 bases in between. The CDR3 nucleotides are TGTGCCAGCAGCTATACAGGGTTGGGTAATGAAAAACTGTTTTTT. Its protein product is CASSYTGLGNEKLFF.

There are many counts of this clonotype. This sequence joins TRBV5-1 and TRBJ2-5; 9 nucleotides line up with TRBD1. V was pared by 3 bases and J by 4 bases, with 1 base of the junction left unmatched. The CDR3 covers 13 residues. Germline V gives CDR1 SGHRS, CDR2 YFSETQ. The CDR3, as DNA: TGCGCCAGCAGCTGGGGACAGGGAGAGACCCAGTACTTC. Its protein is CASSWGQGETQYF.

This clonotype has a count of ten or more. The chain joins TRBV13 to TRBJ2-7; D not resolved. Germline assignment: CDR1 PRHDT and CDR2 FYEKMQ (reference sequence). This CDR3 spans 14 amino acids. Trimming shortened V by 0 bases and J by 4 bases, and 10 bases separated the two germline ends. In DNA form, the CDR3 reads TGTGCCAGCAGCTTAGGCCGGAGTTTTTACGAGCAGTACTTC. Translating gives CASSLGRSFYEQYF.

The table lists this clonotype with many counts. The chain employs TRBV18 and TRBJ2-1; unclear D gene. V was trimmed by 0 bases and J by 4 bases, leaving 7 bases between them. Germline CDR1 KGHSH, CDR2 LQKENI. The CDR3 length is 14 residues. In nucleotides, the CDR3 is TGTGCCAGCTCACCACCGGTACGTTACAATGAGCAGTTCTTC. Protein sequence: CASSPPVRYNEQFF.

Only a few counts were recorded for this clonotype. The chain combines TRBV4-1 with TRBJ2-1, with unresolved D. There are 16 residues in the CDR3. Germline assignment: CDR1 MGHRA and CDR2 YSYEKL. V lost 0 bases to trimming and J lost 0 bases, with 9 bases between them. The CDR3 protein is CASSQDFLVSYNEQFF. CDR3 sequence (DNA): TGCGCCAGCAGCCAAGATTTCCTAGTCTCCTACAATGAGCAGTTCTTC.

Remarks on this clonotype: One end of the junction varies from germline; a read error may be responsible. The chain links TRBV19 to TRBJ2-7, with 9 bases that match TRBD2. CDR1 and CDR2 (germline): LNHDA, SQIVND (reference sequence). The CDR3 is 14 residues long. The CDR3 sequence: CATRRTSDSHEQYF. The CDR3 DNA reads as TGTGCCACCCGGAGGACTAGCGACTCCCACGAGCAGTACTTC. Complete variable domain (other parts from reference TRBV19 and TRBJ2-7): DGGITQSPKYLFRKEGQNVTLSCEQNLNHDAMYWYRQDPGQGLRLIYYSQIVNDFQKGDIAEGYSVSREKKESFPLTVTSAQKNPTAFYLCATRRTSDSHEQYFGPGTRLTVT.

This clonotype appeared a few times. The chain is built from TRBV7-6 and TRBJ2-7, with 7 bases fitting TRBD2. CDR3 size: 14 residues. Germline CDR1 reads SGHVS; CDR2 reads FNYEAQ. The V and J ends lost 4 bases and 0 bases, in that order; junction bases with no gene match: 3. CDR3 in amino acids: CASSSGTTSYEQYF. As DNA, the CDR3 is TGTGCCAGCAGCTCCGGGACTACCTCCTACGAGCAGTACTTC.

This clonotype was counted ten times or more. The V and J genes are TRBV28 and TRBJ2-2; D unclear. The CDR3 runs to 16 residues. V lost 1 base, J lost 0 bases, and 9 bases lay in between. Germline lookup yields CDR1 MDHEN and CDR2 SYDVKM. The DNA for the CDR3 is TGTGCCAGCAGTTTATTTGGGGAATCGAACACCGGGGAGCTGTTTTTT. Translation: CASSLFGESNTGELFF. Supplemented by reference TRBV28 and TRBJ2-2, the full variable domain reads DVKVTQSSRYLVKRTGEKVFLECVQDMDHENMFWYRQDPGLGLRLIYFSYDVKMKEKGDIPEGYSVSREKKERFSLILESASTNQTSMYLCASSLFGESNTGELFFGEGSRLTVL.

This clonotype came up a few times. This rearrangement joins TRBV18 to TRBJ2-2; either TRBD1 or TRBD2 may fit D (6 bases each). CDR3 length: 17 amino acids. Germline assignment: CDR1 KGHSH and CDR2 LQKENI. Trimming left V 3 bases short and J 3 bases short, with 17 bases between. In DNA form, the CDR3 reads TGTGCCAGCTCACCTCCGACAGGAGGGTTGGACACCGGGGAGCTGTTTTTT. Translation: CASSPPTGGLDTGELFF.

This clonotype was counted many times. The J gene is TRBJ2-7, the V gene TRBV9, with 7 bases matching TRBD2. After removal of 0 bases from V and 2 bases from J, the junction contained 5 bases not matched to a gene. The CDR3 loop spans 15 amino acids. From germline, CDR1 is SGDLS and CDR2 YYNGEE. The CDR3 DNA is TGTGCCAGCAGCGTAGGGGAGGGTTTAACCTACGAGCAGTACTTC. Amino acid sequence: CASSVGEGLTYEQYF.

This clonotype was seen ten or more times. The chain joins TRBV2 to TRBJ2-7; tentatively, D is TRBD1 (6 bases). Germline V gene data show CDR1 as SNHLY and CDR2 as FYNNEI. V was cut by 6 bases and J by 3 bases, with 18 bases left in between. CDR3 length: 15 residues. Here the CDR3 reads CASSASGELGYEQYF. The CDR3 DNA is TGTGCCAGCAGCGCATCAGGGGAACTGGGCTACGAGCAGTACTTC.

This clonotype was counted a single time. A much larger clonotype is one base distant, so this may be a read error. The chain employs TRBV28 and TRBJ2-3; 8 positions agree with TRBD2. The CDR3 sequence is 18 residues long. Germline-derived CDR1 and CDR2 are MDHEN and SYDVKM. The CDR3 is CVSSQTPIGSGITDTQYF. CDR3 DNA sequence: TGTGTCAGCAGTCAAACCCCTATAGGTAGCGGGATCACAGATACGCAGTATTTT.

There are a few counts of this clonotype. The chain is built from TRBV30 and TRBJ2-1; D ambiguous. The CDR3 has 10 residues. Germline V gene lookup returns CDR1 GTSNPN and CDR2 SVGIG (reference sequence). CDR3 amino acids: CCSRLYEQFF. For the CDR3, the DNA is TGTTGTAGCAGGTTGTATGAGCAGTTCTTC.

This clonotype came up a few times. CDR3 bases: TGTGCCAGCAGCCAAGACTCGACAGGGGGATATAGCAATCAGCCCCAGCATTTT. Its protein is CASSQDSTGGYSNQPQHF. This sequence joins TRBV4-2 and TRBJ1-5; 9 bases agree with TRBD1. The germline V gene encodes CDR1 LGHNA and CDR2 YNFKEQ. CDR3 length: 18 residues. V trimming: 0 bases; J trimming: 0 bases; junction bases outside the gene matches: 6.

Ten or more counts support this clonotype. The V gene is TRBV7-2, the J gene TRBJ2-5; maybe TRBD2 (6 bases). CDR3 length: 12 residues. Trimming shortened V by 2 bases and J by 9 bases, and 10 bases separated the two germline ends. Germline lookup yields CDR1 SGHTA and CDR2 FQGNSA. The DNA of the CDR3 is TGTGCCAGCAGCTTACCGCGCGGGGCCCAGTACTTC. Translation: CASSLPRGAQYF.

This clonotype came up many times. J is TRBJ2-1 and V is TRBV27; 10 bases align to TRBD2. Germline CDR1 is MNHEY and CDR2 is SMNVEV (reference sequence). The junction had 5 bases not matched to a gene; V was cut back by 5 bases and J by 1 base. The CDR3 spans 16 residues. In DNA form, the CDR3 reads TGTGCCAGCAGTACCGGGACTAGCGTTTCCTACAATGAGCAGTTCTTC. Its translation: CASSTGTSVSYNEQFF.

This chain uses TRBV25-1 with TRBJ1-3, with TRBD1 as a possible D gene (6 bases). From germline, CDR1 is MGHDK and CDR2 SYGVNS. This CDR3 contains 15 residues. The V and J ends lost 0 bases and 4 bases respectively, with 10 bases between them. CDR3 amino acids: CASSEYQGQGNTIYF. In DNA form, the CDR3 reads TGTGCCAGCAGTGAATATCAGGGGCAAGGAAACACCATATATTTT.

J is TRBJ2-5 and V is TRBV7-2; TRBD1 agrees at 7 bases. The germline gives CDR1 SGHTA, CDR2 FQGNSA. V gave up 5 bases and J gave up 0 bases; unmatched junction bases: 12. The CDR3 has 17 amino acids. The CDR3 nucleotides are TGTGCCAGCAGCCCGGCCCAGGGGACAGCCTACCAAGAGACCCAGTACTTC. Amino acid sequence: CASSPAQGTAYQETQYF.

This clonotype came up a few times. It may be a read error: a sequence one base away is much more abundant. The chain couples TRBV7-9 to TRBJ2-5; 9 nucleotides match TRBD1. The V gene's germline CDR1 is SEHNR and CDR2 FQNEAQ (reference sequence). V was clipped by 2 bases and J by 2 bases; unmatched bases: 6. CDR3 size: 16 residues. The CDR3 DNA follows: TGTGCCAGCAGCTTACCCGACAGGGGGATTCAAGAGACCCAGTACTTC. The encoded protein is CASSLPDRGIQETQYF.

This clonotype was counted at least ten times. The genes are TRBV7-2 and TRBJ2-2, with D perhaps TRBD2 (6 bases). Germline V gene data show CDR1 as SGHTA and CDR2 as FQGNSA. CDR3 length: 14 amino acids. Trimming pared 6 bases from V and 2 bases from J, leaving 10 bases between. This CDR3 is CASSGGINTGELFF. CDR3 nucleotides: TGTGCCAGCAGTGGGGGGATAAACACCGGGGAGCTGTTTTTT. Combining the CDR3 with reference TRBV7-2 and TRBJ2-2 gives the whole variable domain GAGVSQSPSNKVTEKGKDVELRCDPISGHTALYWYRQSLGQGLEFLIYFQGNSAPDKSGLPSDRFSAERTGGSVSTLTIQRTQQEDSAVYLCASSGGINTGELFFGEGSRLTVL.